This T cell receptor (beta chain) is from a study of shared clonotypes between healthy human individuals. Per germline, CDR1 SGHDT and CDR2 YYEEEE. V was shortened by 5 bases and J by 0 bases, with 17 bases between the two germline ends. The CDR3 has 16 amino acids. The protocol was immunoSEQ multiplex PCR, while the TCRdb copy is restricted to in-frame clones and leaves out a portion. In the table there are around 750,000 clones, roughly 70% of which are singletons. This clonotype was sampled from a woman in her twenties or thirties in good health. V gene TRBV5-6 combines with J gene TRBJ2-5; D might be TRBD1 or TRBD2, each matching 5 bases. Sample: memory CD4+ T cells sorted from blood. Indicated subset: CD45RA-negative fraction. In nucleotides, the CDR3 is TGTGCCAGCAGTTGGGGGATGGACACATACCAAGAGACCCAGTACTTC. This sequence encodes CASSWGMDTYQETQYF.